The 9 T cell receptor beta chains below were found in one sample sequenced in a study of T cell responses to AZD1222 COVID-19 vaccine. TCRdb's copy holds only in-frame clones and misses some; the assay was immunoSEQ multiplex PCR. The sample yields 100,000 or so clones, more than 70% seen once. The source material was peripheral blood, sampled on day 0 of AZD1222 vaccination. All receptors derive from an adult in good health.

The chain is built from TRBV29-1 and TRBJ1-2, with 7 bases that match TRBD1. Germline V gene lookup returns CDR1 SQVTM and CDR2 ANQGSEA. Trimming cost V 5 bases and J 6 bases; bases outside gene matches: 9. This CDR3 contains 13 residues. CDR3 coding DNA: TGCAGCGTTCAACAGGGGCCGATTCATGGCTACACCTTC. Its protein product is CSVQQGPIHGYTF.

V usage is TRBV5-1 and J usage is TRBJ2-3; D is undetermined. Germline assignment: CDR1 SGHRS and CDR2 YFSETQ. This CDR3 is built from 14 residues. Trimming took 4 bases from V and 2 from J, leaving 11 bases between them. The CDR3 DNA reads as TGCGCCAGCAGCGACTCCCGGAACACAGATACGCAGTATTTT. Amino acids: CASSDSRNTDTQYF.

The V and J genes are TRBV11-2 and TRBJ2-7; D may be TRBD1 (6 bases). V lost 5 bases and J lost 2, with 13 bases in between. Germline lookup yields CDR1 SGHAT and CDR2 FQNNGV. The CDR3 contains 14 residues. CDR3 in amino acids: CASSDGQLPYEQYF. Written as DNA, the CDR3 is TGTGCCAGCAGCGACGGACAGCTGCCCTACGAGCAGTACTTC.

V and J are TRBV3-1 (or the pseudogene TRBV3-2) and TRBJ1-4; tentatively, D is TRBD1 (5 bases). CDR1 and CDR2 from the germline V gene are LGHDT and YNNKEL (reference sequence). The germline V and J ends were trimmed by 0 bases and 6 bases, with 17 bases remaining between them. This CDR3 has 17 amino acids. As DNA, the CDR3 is TGTGCCAGCAGCCAAGATATGTTGTGGGGGAAGTATGAAAAACTGTTTTTT. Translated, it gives CASSQDMLWGKYEKLFF.

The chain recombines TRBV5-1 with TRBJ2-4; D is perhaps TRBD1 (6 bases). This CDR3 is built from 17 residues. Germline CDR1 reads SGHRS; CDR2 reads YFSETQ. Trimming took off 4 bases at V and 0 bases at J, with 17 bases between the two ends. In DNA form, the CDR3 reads TGCGCCAGCAGCCCCTTGCCAGGGGAGTTAGCCAAAAACATTCAGTACTTC. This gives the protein CASSPLPGELAKNIQYF. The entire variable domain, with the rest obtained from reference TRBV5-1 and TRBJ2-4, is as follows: KAGVTQTPRYLIKTRGQQVTLSCSPISGHRSVSWYQQTPGQGLQFLFEYFSETQRNKGNFPGRFSGRQFSNSRSEMNVSTLELGDSALYLCASSPLPGELAKNIQYFGAGTRLSVL.

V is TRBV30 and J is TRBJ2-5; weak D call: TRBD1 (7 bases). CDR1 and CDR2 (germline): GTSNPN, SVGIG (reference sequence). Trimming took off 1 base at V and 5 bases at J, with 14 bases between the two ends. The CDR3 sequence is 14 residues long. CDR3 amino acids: CAWSAAGGQETQYF. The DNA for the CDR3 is TGTGCCTGGAGTGCAGCAGGGGGGCAGGAGACCCAGTACTTC.

This CDR3 is CASSLDGSSPSLLLTFF. The CDR3 DNA is TGTGCCAGCAGCTTGGACGGGTCTTCACCCAGCCTCCTCCTAACTTTCTTT. The gene calls are TRBV5-8 and TRBJ1-1; D call uncertain. Germline CDR1 and CDR2: SGHTS and YDEGEE. The ends were cut back, 0 bases at V and 12 bases at J, with 27 bases in the middle. The CDR3 runs 17 residues.

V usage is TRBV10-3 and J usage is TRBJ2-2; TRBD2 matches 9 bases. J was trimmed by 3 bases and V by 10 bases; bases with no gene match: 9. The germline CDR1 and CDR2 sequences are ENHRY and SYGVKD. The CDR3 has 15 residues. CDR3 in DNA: TGTGCCACGAAACCGGGACTAGCCGACACCGGGGAGCTGTTTTTT. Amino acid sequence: CATKPGLADTGELFF.

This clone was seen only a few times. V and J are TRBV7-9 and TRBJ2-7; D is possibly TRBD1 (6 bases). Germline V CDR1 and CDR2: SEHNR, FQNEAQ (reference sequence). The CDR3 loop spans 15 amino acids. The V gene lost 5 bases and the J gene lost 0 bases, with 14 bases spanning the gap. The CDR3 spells CASSRKLDSSYEQYF. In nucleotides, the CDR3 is TGTGCCAGCAGCCGAAAACTGGACAGCTCCTACGAGCAGTACTTC.